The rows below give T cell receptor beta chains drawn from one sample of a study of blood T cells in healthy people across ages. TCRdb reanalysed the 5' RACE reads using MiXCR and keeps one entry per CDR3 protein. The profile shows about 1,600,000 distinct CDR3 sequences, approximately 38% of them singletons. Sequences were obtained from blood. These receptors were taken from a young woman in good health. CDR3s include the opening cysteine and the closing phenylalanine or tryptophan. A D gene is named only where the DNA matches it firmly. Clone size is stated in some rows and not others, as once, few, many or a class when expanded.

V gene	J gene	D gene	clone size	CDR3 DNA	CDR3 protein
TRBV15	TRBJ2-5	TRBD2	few	TGTGCCACCAGACGAGTAGCGGGAACACAGACCCAGTACTTC	CATRRVAGTQTQYF
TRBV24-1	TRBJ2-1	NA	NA	TGTGCCACCAGTGACCCTGGTTCCTCCTACAATGAGCAGTTCTTC	CATSDPGSSYNEQFF
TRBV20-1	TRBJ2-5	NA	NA	TGCAGTGCTAGGGCTGGTCAAGAGACCCAGTACTTC	CSARAGQETQYF
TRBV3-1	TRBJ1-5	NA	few	TGTGCCAGCAGCCAAGTTTTGGGAAATCAGCCCCAGCATTTT	CASSQVLGNQPQHF
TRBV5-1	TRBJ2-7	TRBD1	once	TGCGCCAGCAGCTTGGTAGGGACAGCGATTAACAATGAGCAGTACTTC	CASSLVGTAINNEQYF
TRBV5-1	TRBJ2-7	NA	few	TGCGCCAGCAGCTTGTATCAGGACGCCCTAGGAAACGAGCAGTACTTC	CASSLYQDALGNEQYF
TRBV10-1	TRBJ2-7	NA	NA	TGCGCCAGCAGGGCGAGTCAGGGCCCCTACGAGCAGTACTTC	CASRASQGPYEQYF
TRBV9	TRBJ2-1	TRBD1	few	TGTGCCAGCAGCGGGGGACAGCTCTACAATGAGCAGTTCTTC	CASSGGQLYNEQFF
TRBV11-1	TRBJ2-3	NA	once	TGTGCCAGCAGCTTCAGGGGACTCAGCACAGATACGCAGTATTTT	CASSFRGLSTDTQYF
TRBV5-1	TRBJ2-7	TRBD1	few	TGCGCCAGCAGCTCCGGTCCCTCGGGACAGGGAACCTACGAGCAGTACTTC	CASSSGPSGQGTYEQYF
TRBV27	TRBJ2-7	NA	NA	TGTGCCAGCAGTTTATCCGGCTTTGGCGCATACGAGCAGTACTTC	CASSLSGFGAYEQYF
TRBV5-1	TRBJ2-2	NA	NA	TGCGCCAGCAGCCCGGACGGTTCGAACACCGGGGAGCTGTTTTTT	CASSPDGSNTGELFF
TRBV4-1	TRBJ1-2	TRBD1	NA	TGCGCCAGCAGCCAAGAGAGACAGGGGTTCTATGGCTACACCTTC	CASSQERQGFYGYTF
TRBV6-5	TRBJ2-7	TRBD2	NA	TGTGCCAGCAGTTACTCGGGACTAGCGGGAGGGAGGGAGCAGTACTTC	CASSYSGLAGGREQYF
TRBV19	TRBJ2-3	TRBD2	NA	TGCGCCAGCAGCACGACTAGCGGGACCACAGATACGCAGTATTTT	CASSTTSGTTDTQYF
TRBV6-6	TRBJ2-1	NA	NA	TGTGCCAGCAGTTACTCGAGCGGGTTATACAATGAGCAGTTCTTC	CASSYSSGLYNEQFF
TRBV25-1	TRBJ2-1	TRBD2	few	TGTGCCAGCAGTGTATCCGGGACTAGCGCCTCCTACAATGAGCAGTTCTTC	CASSVSGTSASYNEQFF
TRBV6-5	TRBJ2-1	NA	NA	TGTGCCAGCAGTTACTTGGGGCAGCACAATGAGCAGTTCTTC	CASSYLGQHNEQFF
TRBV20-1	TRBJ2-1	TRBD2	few	TGCAGTGCTATACTAGCGGGGGCCTACAATGAGCAGTTCTTC	CSAILAGAYNEQFF
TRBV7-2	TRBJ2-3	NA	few	TGTGCCAGCAGCTTTACGGTGGGTGGGACAGATACGCAGTATTTT	CASSFTVGGTDTQYF
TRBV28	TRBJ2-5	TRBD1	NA	TGTGCCAGCGGACGACAGGGGGCCAGGGAGCAGTACTTC	CASGRQGAREQYF
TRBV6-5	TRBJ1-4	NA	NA	TGTGCCAGCAGTTACAGTCGGTGGGGGAATGAAAAACTGTTTTTT	CASSYSRWGNEKLFF
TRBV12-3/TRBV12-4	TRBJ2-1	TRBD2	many	TGTGCCAGCAGTCCCCGGTGGCTAGCGGGAGGGATGGACAATGAGCAGTTCTTC	CASSPRWLAGGMDNEQFF
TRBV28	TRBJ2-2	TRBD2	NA	TGTGCCAGCATATCGGCGGGGGGGCCCGGGGAGCTGTTTTTT	CASISAGGPGELFF
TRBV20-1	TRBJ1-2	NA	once	TGCAGTGCTACCGCCCAACCGGGGGGGGGCTACACCTTC	CSATAQPGGGYTF
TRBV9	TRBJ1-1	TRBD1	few	TGTGCCAGCAGCGGACCCCGACAGGGGGCGGCCACTGAAGCTTTCTTT	CASSGPRQGAATEAFF
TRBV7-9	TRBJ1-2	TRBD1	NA	TGTGCCACACAGGGGGTACCTAACTATGGCTACACCTTC	CATQGVPNYGYTF
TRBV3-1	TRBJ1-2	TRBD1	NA	TGTGCCAGCAGACGACAGGGGGCGCCGGGCTACACCTTC	CASRRQGAPGYTF
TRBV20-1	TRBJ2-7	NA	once	TGCAGTGCTAGCCTTGGCAAACGCTACGAGCAGTACTTC	CSASLGKRYEQYF
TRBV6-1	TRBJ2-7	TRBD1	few	TGCAACACAGGGGGCATTTACGAGCAGTACTTC	CNTGGIYEQYF
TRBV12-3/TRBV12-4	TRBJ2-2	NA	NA	TGTGCCAGCAGTTTCGGTCGGGGAAGCACCGGGGAGCTGTTTTTT	CASSFGRGSTGELFF
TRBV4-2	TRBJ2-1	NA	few	TGTGCCAGCGGCCGAGGGACCGTAACCTCCTACAATGAGCAGTTCTTC	CASGRGTVTSYNEQFF
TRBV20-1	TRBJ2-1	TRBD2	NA	TGCAGTGGTCGCACTAGCGGTATTATTGGTGAGCAGTTCTTC	CSGRTSGIIGEQFF
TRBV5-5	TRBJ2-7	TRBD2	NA	TGTGCCAGCAGCTTGTGGTCTAGCGGGAGACGAGAGCAGTACTTC	CASSLWSSGRREQYF
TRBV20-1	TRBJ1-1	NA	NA	TGCAGTGCTCAGACGAACACTGAAGCTTTCTTT	CSAQTNTEAFF
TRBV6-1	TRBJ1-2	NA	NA	TGTGCCAGCAGTGAACCCCGGGGGGCAGTTACCCTTTTCAACTATGGCTACACCTTC	CASSEPRGAVTLFNYGYTF
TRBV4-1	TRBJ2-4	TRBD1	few	TGCGCCAGCAGCCAAGGGACAGGGGTGGCACTAGCCAAAAACATTCAGTACTTC	CASSQGTGVALAKNIQYF
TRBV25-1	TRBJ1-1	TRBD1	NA	TGTGCCGGCAGTGAATTGGGACAGGGAGACACTGAAGCTTTCTTT	CAGSELGQGDTEAFF
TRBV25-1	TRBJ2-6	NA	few	TGTGCCAGCAGTGAATCCGGGTCTTCACCCCACTCTGGGGCCAACGTCCTGACTTTC	CASSESGSSPHSGANVLTF
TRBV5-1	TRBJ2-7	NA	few	TGCGCCAGCAGCTTGTTCTCCCCCGACGAGTACGAGCAGTACTTC	CASSLFSPDEYEQYF
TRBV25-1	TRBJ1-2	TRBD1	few	TGTGCCAGCAGTGAATTTTTCGGGACAGGGGGCGATGGCTACACCTTC	CASSEFFGTGGDGYTF
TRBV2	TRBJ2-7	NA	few	TGTGCCAGCGCCCCTATCTCCTACGAGCAGTACTTC	CASAPISYEQYF
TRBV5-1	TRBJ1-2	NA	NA	TGCGCCAGCAGTATCGACGGGGGTAACTATGGCTACACCTTC	CASSIDGGNYGYTF
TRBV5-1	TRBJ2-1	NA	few	TGCGCCAGCAGCTTGATCGTAGGGGCAAATGGTGAGCAGTTCTTC	CASSLIVGANGEQFF
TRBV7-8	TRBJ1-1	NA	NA	TGTGCCAGCAGGGGAAGTCGAATGAACACTGAAGCTTTCTTT	CASRGSRMNTEAFF
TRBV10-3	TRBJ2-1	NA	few	TGTGCCATCAGCCAGGACGGTCCAGAGCAGTTCTTC	CAISQDGPEQFF
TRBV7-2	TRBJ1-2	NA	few	TGTGCCAGCAGCTTAGGGGCAGGGACCTTTGCGGATGGCTACACCTTC	CASSLGAGTFADGYTF
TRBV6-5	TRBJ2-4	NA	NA	TGTGCCAGCAGCTTCGGAACCGCCAAAAACATTCAGTACTTC	CASSFGTAKNIQYF
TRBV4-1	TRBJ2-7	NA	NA	TGCGCCAGCAGCCTGTCGAAGCAGGCGGGCTTCCCAGTCTACGAGCAGTACTTC	CASSLSKQAGFPVYEQYF
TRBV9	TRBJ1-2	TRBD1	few	TGTGCCAGCAGCGCCGAGGGGGCCTCAAACTATGGCTACACCTTC	CASSAEGASNYGYTF
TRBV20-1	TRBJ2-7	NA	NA	TGCAGTGCTAGAGGCCGCGGGGCCTCCTACGAGCAGTACTTC	CSARGRGASYEQYF
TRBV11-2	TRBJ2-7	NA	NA	TGTGCCAGCAGCCCCCAACGGCCTTTGGCGGGACAAAATGAGCAGTACTTC	CASSPQRPLAGQNEQYF
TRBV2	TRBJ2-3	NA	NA	TGTGCCAGCGAGTTGGTCCTTATCACAGATACGCAGTATTTT	CASELVLITDTQYF
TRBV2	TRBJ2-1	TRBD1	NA	TGTGCCACCACCGGGACAGGGTTTGGCAATGAGCAGTTCTTC	CATTGTGFGNEQFF
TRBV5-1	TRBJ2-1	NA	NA	TGCGCCAGCAGCTTGGAGGGAATCTACAATGAGCAGTTCTTC	CASSLEGIYNEQFF
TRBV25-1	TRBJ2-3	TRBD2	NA	TGTGCCAGCAGCGTCGGGACTAGCGGGAAAAGCGATACGCAGTATTTT	CASSVGTSGKSDTQYF
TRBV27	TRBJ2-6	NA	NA	TGTGCCAGCAGTTTGGTCGCCGCTGGGGCCAACGTCCTGACTTTC	CASSLVAAGANVLTF
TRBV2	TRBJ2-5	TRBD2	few	TGTGCCAGCAGCGGACTAGCGGTTGAGCAGTACTTC	CASSGLAVEQYF
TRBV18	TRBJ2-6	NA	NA	TGTGCCAGCTCATCCGGGCGGGACACTGGGGCCAACGTCCTGACTTTC	CASSSGRDTGANVLTF